The clone carrying this TCR beta chain was detected a few times. Its antigen is unidentified. The same CDR3 also results from other DNA sequences found in this sample. The sample comes from a study of cytomegalovirus exposure and HLA in healthy donors. General study points: TCR beta chains numbering about 160 were designated cytomegalovirus-associated. In a later analysis, HLA-associated TCR beta chains were more clonally expanded than equally common others. Roughly uniform sequencing depth across donors was assumed, possibly incorrectly.

PCR used 60 Vbeta primers and 13 Jbeta primers. Original data processing: Later, some 79 million unique TCR beta chains were counted in an analysis, and roughly 11 million of them were shared. TCRdb's table, derived via immunoSEQ multiplex PCR, lists solely in-frame clones and lacks some. V and J calls plus clone size are reproduced from that table; the DNA served to infer D and trimming. The sample holds 130,000 to 150,000 clones; roughly 70% are singletons and the top ten take 4.3%. The V end was cut by 5 bases, the J end by 5 bases, with 9 bases between. The germline V gene has CDR1 LNHNV and CDR2 YYDKDF (reference sequence). The CDR3 has 13 residues.

The sample consisted of PBMCs. The chain employs TRBV15 and TRBJ1-4; perhaps TRBD1 as D (5 bases). This TCR came from a man aged 18 to 29 in good health and CMV-seropositive. Here the CDR3 reads CATSRQGNEKLFF. CDR3 in DNA: TGTGCCACCAGCCGCCAGGGAAATGAAAAACTGTTTTTT. Variable domain in full (rest from reference TRBV15 and TRBJ1-4): DAMVIQNPRYQVTQFGKPVTLSCSQTLNHNVMYWYQQKSSQAPKLLFHYYDKDFNNEADTPDNFQSRRPNTSFCFLDIRSPGLGDTAMYLCATSRQGNEKLFFGSGTQLSVL.